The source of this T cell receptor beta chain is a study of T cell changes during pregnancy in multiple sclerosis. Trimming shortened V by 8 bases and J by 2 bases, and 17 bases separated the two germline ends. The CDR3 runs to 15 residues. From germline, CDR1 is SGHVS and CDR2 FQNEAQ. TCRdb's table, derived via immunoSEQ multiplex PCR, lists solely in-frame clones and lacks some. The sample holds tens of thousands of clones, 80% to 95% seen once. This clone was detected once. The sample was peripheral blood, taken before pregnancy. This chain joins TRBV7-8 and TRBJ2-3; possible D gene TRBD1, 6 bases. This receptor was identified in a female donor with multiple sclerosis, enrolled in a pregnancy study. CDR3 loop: CASLLRGTITDTQYF. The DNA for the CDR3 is TGTGCCAGCCTACTAAGGGGGACGATCACAGATACGCAGTATTTT.